This T cell receptor beta chain is drawn from a study of T cell responses to AZD1222 COVID-19 vaccine. Profiling relied on immunoSEQ multiplex PCR, and the TCRdb table lists in-frame clones only, not all of them. The sample records about 190,000 clones, approximately 90% being singletons. Trimming cost V 8 bases and J 0 bases, with 8 bases left between them. CDR3 length: 13 amino acids. Germline assignment: CDR1 SNHLY and CDR2 FYNNEI. This sequence originates from an adult in good health. Sequencing used peripheral blood, obtained on day 0 of AZD1222 vaccination. The V gene is TRBV2, the J gene TRBJ1-3, with unresolved D. The CDR3 nucleotides are TGTGCCAGCGCGGCCAACTCTGGAAACACCATATATTTT. Amino acid sequence: CASAANSGNTIYF. The full variable domain, with the rest looked up from reference TRBV2 and TRBJ1-3, is EPEVTQTPSHQVTQMGQEVILRCVPISNHLYFYWYRQILGQKVEFLVSFYNNEISEKSEIFDDQFSVERPDGSNFTLKIRSTKLEDSAMYFCASAANSGNTIYFGEGSWLTVV.